The clone carrying this TCR beta chain was observed a single time. Antigen unknown. The length of the CDR3 is 16 residues. V was trimmed by 1 base and J by 6 bases, leaving 18 bases between them. Germline loops: CDR1 MDHEN, CDR2 SYDVKM. The data are from a study of siplizumab effects on memory and regulatory T cells. Regarding the study as a whole: Alloreactive sequences tracing back to unstimulated CD4+ memory cells were significantly reduced by siplizumab. Mappable CD4+ clones that were alloreactive averaged roughly 69% Treg-derived with siplizumab versus approximately 25% in controls. Naive-or-memory phenotypes were unassignable for roughly 80-96% of proliferating CD4+ or CD8+ clones. Memory cells seemed less diverse than naive T cells, which also seemed major contributors to the alloresponse.

Clones were sequenced by immunoSEQ multiplex PCR, and TCRdb holds only the in-frame ones, with some missing. The table shows tens of thousands of clones, with over 90% occurring only once. The receptor was isolated from a human donor in good health. The V call is TRBV28, the J call TRBJ1-1, with D possibly being TRBD1 (6 bases). The material sequenced was CD8+ T cells sorted from blood. DNA for the CDR3: TGTGCCAGCAGTTTATTAGCGGGGGCGCGGGGTCCTGAAGCTTTCTTT. It yields the protein CASSLLAGARGPEAFF.